Listed below are T cell receptor beta chains from one sample, sequenced in a study of T cell responses to AZD1222 COVID-19 vaccine. TCRdb keeps only in-frame clones here, not all; method: immunoSEQ multiplex PCR. The table has 100,000 or so clones, 90% seen once; the top ten hold 1.3%. This material consisted of peripheral blood, taken on day 0 of AZD1222 vaccination. The source is an adult in good health. The CDR3 runs from the conserved cysteine through the conserved F or W. The D gene is left open where the match is weak. Clone sizes are given selectively: once, few, many, or a class where the clone is expanded.

J gene: TRBJ2-7
CDR3 length: 13
clone size: once
D gene: TRBD1
V gene: TRBV28
CDR3 protein: CASKGQGYYEQYF
CDR3 DNA: TGTGCCAGCAAGGGACAGGGGTACTACGAGCAGTACTTC

J gene: TRBJ1-2
CDR3 length: 13
clone size: few
D gene: NA
V gene: TRBV28
CDR3 protein: CASSLYRINGYTF
CDR3 DNA: TGTGCCAGCAGTTTATATAGGATCAACGGCTACACCTTC

J gene: TRBJ1-1
CDR3 length: 13
clone size: NA
D gene: NA
V gene: TRBV7-8
CDR3 protein: CASSFERGGVAFF
CDR3 DNA: TGTGCCAGCAGCTTCGAGAGGGGTGGGGTCGCTTTCTTT

J gene: TRBJ2-3
CDR3 length: 15
clone size: NA
D gene: NA
V gene: TRBV11-1
CDR3 protein: CASSLNPTATDTQYF
CDR3 DNA: TGTGCCAGCAGCTTAAATCCCACCGCCACAGATACGCAGTATTTT

J gene: TRBJ2-7
CDR3 length: 14
clone size: NA
D gene: TRBD1
V gene: TRBV5-4
CDR3 protein: CASSGDSIDYEQYF
CDR3 DNA: TGTGCCAGCAGCGGGGACAGCATAGACTACGAGCAGTACTTC

J gene: TRBJ2-1
CDR3 length: 13
clone size: NA
D gene: NA
V gene: TRBV15
CDR3 protein: CATSPPGSPEQFF
CDR3 DNA: TGTGCCACCAGCCCCCCCGGATCCCCTGAGCAGTTCTTC

J gene: TRBJ1-4
CDR3 length: 14
clone size: NA
D gene: NA
V gene: TRBV5-1
CDR3 protein: CASSPGEANEKLFF
CDR3 DNA: TGCGCCAGCAGCCCGGGTGAGGCCAATGAAAAACTGTTTTTT

J gene: TRBJ2-6
CDR3 length: 16
clone size: NA
D gene: NA
V gene: TRBV2
CDR3 protein: CASSEVRASGANVLTF
CDR3 DNA: TGTGCCAGCAGTGAAGTCCGGGCCTCTGGGGCCAACGTCCTGACTTTC

J gene: TRBJ2-7
CDR3 length: 11
clone size: once
D gene: NA
V gene: TRBV10-1
CDR3 protein: CASSDNYEQYF
CDR3 DNA: TGCGCCAGCAGTGATAATTACGAGCAGTACTTC

J gene: TRBJ1-6
CDR3 length: 13
clone size: NA
D gene: NA
V gene: TRBV6-5
CDR3 protein: CASRDGGNSPLHF
CDR3 DNA: TGTGCCAGTAGGGACGGGGGGAATTCACCCCTCCACTTT

J gene: TRBJ1-6
CDR3 length: 14
clone size: once
D gene: TRBD1
V gene: TRBV5-6
CDR3 protein: CASSRDSYNSPLHF
CDR3 DNA: TGTGCCAGCAGCCGGGACAGCTATAATTCACCCCTCCACTTT

J gene: TRBJ2-3
CDR3 length: 15
clone size: NA
D gene: TRBD1
V gene: TRBV20-1
CDR3 protein: CSASETGTAQDTQYF
CDR3 DNA: TGCAGTGCTAGTGAAACCGGGACAGCTCAAGATACGCAGTATTTT

J gene: TRBJ2-3
CDR3 length: 13
clone size: NA
D gene: TRBD1
V gene: TRBV5-1
CDR3 protein: CASSDRATDTQYF
CDR3 DNA: TGCGCCAGCAGCGACAGGGCTACGGATACGCAGTATTTT